This is a list of T cell receptor beta chains from one sample in a study of blood T cell repertoires in COVID-19. Sequencing used immunoSEQ multiplex PCR; TCRdb keeps in-frame clones, though not all of them. Among about 290,000 clones listed, about 89% were seen once. Sequencing used peripheral blood. These receptors originate from a man between 40 and 49 years old with acute or convalescent COVID-19. Each CDR3 is given with its conserved first and last residue. The order of the fields is V gene, J gene, clone size, D gene, CDR3 DNA, CDR3 protein. The D gene is left open where the match is weak. Some rows have no size entry. The others give once, few or many, or a class for an expanded clone.

TRBV19	TRBJ2-7	NA	TRBD1	TGTGCCAGTAGTCACGGACAGGGGGGTCTTTACGAGCAGTACTTC	CASSHGQGGLYEQYF
TRBV9	TRBJ1-1	NA	NA	TGTGCCAGCAGCGTAGCCTCGAACACTGAAGCTTTCTTT	CASSVASNTEAFF
TRBV13	TRBJ2-1	NA	TRBD1	TGTGCCAGCAGCTTAGGACAGGGGTTATACAATGAGCAGTTCTTC	CASSLGQGLYNEQFF
TRBV5-4	TRBJ2-1	NA	TRBD2	TGTGCCAGCAGCCCGGTGCTAGCGGGGAGCTACAATGAGCAGTTCTTC	CASSPVLAGSYNEQFF
TRBV5-8	TRBJ1-5	NA	TRBD1	TGTGCCAGCAGCCTGGACAGGAAGGGTCAGCCCCAGCATTTT	CASSLDRKGQPQHF
TRBV7-9	TRBJ1-1	NA	TRBD1	TGTGCCAGCAGGCCTAAACAGGGGGACACTGAAGCTTTCTTT	CASRPKQGDTEAFF
TRBV6-5	TRBJ1-6	NA	TRBD1	TGTGCCAGCAGTTACTCGGGACAGAATTCACCCCTCCACTTT	CASSYSGQNSPLHF
TRBV6-4	TRBJ2-1	few	TRBD1	TGTGCCAGCAGTGACCGGGACAGGGGGCCGAATGAGCAGTTCTTC	CASSDRDRGPNEQFF
TRBV3-1/TRBV3-2	TRBJ1-3	NA	NA	TGTGCCAGCAGCCAAGAGGGGCAGTTCTCTGGAAACACCATATATTTT	CASSQEGQFSGNTIYF
TRBV3-1/TRBV3-2	TRBJ2-7	NA	NA	TGTGCCAGCAGCGCGAGCTCCTACGAGCAGTACTTC	CASSASSYEQYF
TRBV29-1	TRBJ2-1	once	NA	TGCAGCGTTGAAAAGAACTGGAATGAGCAGTTCTTC	CSVEKNWNEQFF
TRBV5-1	TRBJ2-2	NA	NA	TGCGCCAGCAGTCCGATGGGGGGACAGACGAACACCGGGGAGCTGTTTTTT	CASSPMGGQTNTGELFF
TRBV5-4	TRBJ2-2	NA	NA	TGTGCCAGCAGCTTGCCAGGGGCCACCGGGGAGCTGTTTTTT	CASSLPGATGELFF
TRBV5-1	TRBJ1-3	once	NA	TGCGCCAGCAGCTTATCCCGGGGATCTGGAAACACCATATATTTT	CASSLSRGSGNTIYF
TRBV5-5	TRBJ2-6	NA	NA	TGTGCCAGCAGCTTCGAGCGGAGGGACTGGCCCCTCGGGGCCAACGTCCTGACTTTC	CASSFERRDWPLGANVLTF
TRBV10-3	TRBJ1-2	NA	NA	TGTGCCATCCTGAGGGCAGGGGTGGGCTACACCTTC	CAILRAGVGYTF
TRBV20-1	TRBJ1-1	NA	NA	TGCAAGGGATACCGGGGGACTGAAGCTTTCTTT	CKGYRGTEAFF
TRBV9	TRBJ1-6	NA	NA	TGTGCCAGCAGCGAAGGCGGCAGGGTTACACCCCTCCACTTT	CASSEGGRVTPLHF
TRBV19	TRBJ2-1	NA	TRBD2	TGTGCCAGTAGAGCTTCTAGCGGGGGGTATTACAATGAGCAGTTCTTC	CASRASSGGYYNEQFF
TRBV2	TRBJ1-4	few	NA	TGTGCCAGCAGGGGAGTGACAACTTCTAATGAAAAACTGTTTTTT	CASRGVTTSNEKLFF
TRBV10-3	TRBJ2-1	NA	TRBD2	TGTGCCATCAGCCCGGGGGGTTCCTACAATGAGCAGTTCTTC	CAISPGGSYNEQFF
TRBV5-1	TRBJ1-2	NA	NA	TGCGCCAGCAGCTTGGAGACAGACGGCTATGGCTACACCTTC	CASSLETDGYGYTF
TRBV19	TRBJ1-6	NA	NA	TGTGCCAGTAGTGGGACTCTCTATAATTCACCCCTCCACTTT	CASSGTLYNSPLHF
TRBV4-1	TRBJ2-1	NA	TRBD2	TGCGCCAGCAGCCAAGAGGACGGGGGGGCCTACAATGAGCAGTTCTTC	CASSQEDGGAYNEQFF
TRBV30	TRBJ2-5	NA	TRBD2	TGTGCCTGGAGTGTAAAGGACCTAGCGGGGGCAACCCGGGAGACCCAGTACTTC	CAWSVKDLAGATRETQYF
TRBV24-1	TRBJ2-2	NA	NA	TGTGCCACCAGTGATTTCTCAGGGGGGACCGGGGAGCTGTTTTTT	CATSDFSGGTGELFF
TRBV12-3/TRBV12-4	TRBJ1-2	NA	TRBD1	TGTGCCAGCAGTCCGGGACAGGGAGGAGGCTACACCTTC	CASSPGQGGGYTF
TRBV15	TRBJ1-1	NA	TRBD1	TGTGCCACCAGCAGAATGAGGACAGGAGTGACAAGAGAAGCTTTCTTT	CATSRMRTGVTREAFF
TRBV3-1/TRBV3-2	TRBJ1-5	NA	NA	TGTGCCAGCAGCCAAGATGCGGGGGCAGACCAGCCCCAGCATTTT	CASSQDAGADQPQHF
TRBV20-1	TRBJ2-7	NA	NA	TGCAGTGCTAGTCGCCAGGCTTTAGGCGAGCAGTACTTC	CSASRQALGEQYF
TRBV9	TRBJ2-7	NA	NA	TGTGCCAGCAGCCAGGGACACCACCTCTCCTACGAGCAGTACTTC	CASSQGHHLSYEQYF
TRBV25-1	TRBJ2-2	NA	NA	TGTGCCAGCAGTGAACCCTCGGCAGGGTCGCACACCGGGGAGCTGTTTTTT	CASSEPSAGSHTGELFF
TRBV7-9	TRBJ1-4	NA	NA	TGTGCCAGCAGCTTAGGACAGGACCCGGGAAAACTGTTTTTT	CASSLGQDPGKLFF
TRBV5-1	TRBJ1-4	NA	NA	TGCGCCAGCAGCTTGTCAGGTACTAATGAAAAACTGTTTTTT	CASSLSGTNEKLFF
TRBV12-3/TRBV12-4	TRBJ2-7	NA	NA	TGTGCCAGCTCCCAGTTTGTTTCCTACGAGCAGTACTTC	CASSQFVSYEQYF
TRBV5-8	TRBJ1-5	NA	NA	TGTGCCAGCAGCTTGGGGGGGCTGGGACCTCAGCCCCAGCATTTT	CASSLGGLGPQPQHF
TRBV6-5	TRBJ1-1	NA	NA	TGTGCCAGCCGACGGGGTAACACTGAAGCTTTCTTT	CASRRGNTEAFF
TRBV2	TRBJ1-6	once	TRBD1	TGTGCCAGCAGAAACAGGGGCAATAATTCACCCCTCCACTTT	CASRNRGNNSPLHF
TRBV29-1	TRBJ2-7	NA	TRBD1	TGCAGCGTTGAGATGACAGGGGGTAGCTCCTACGAGCAGTACTTC	CSVEMTGGSSYEQYF
TRBV18	TRBJ2-1	NA	TRBD1	TGTGCCAGCTCATCGTCCGGGACAGGACTCTACAATGAGCAGTTCTTC	CASSSSGTGLYNEQFF
TRBV4-1	TRBJ2-2	NA	TRBD2	TGCGCCAGCAGCGTTGAGCGGGGGTCGAACACCGGGGAGCTGTTTTTT	CASSVERGSNTGELFF
TRBV19	TRBJ1-6	NA	TRBD1	TGTGCCACTTCGACAGGGTTTGGTTCACCCCTCCACTTT	CATSTGFGSPLHF
TRBV5-1	TRBJ1-3	NA	NA	TGCGCCAGCAGCTTGGGTAACTCAGGCTCTGGAAACACCATATATTTT	CASSLGNSGSGNTIYF
TRBV7-2	TRBJ2-3	NA	NA	TGTGCCAGCAGCTTAGCCCCGGATACGCAGTATTTT	CASSLAPDTQYF